One and the same sample provided the 3 T cell receptor beta chains below, sequenced in a study of T cell repertoires in cytomegalovirus infection (dated by TCRdb to the late 2010s). Sequencing relied on an Illumina HiSeq 1500. TCRdb reanalyzed the raw reads on its own, using fastp at Q25 for trimming and MiXCR for clone calling, and kept in-frame beta chains. Rows with one shared CDR3 protein collapse into an entry with the most common genes and DNA. The table for this sample lists around 74,000 distinct CDR3 sequences; about 3.8% of them were counted only once. The top ten clonotypes cover over 4.5% of the sample. Specimen: PBMCs. These receptors were taken from a human donor in good health (CMV status not recorded). Some clones in this sample may be carry-over from other donors' samples.

This clonotype was seen repeatedly, ten times or more. CDR3 region: CASSLFPGELFF. CDR3 DNA sequence: TGTGCCAGCAGTTTATTCCCCGGGGAGCTGTTTTTT. This sequence joins TRBV28 and TRBJ2-2; D gene ambiguous. The CDR3 has 12 residues. Trimming left V 1 base short and J 6 bases short, with 3 bases between. Germline V gene lookup returns CDR1 MDHEN and CDR2 SYDVKM. Variable domain in full (rest from reference TRBV28 and TRBJ2-2): DVKVTQSSRYLVKRTGEKVFLECVQDMDHENMFWYRQDPGLGLRLIYFSYDVKMKEKGDIPEGYSVSREKKERFSLILESASTNQTSMYLCASSLFPGELFFGEGSRLTVL.

This clonotype was observed many times. The chain uses TRBV12-3 or TRBV12-4 and TRBJ2-3; D is unclear. The CDR3 contains 13 residues. Deletions cut 3 bases from V and 2 bases from J, with 6 bases between. The CDR3 loop is CASSLGTTDTQYF. CDR3 sequence (DNA): TGTGCCAGCAGTTTGGGCACCACAGATACGCAGTATTTT.

This clonotype was seen at least ten times. The chain carries TRBV7-8 and TRBJ1-6; D is unclear. V lost 0 bases and J 6 bases, leaving 9 bases between the germline ends. Looked up from germline, CDR1 is SGHVS and CDR2 is FQNEAQ. The CDR3 has 15 residues. This chain's CDR3 is CASSLARGFNSPLHF. The CDR3 DNA follows: TGTGCCAGCAGCTTAGCGCGGGGTTTTAATTCACCCCTCCACTTT.